The present TCR beta chain was sequenced within a study of blood T cell repertoires in COVID-19. The CDR3 has 17 residues. CDR1 is SGHVT, CDR2 SQSDAQ, per germline. Deletions cut 4 bases from V and 2 bases from J, with 18 bases between. Participants were aged roughly 18 to 90 years, lived in over 20 US areas, and enrolled virtually. Donors were grouped by their self-reported clinical history. Using immunoSEQ multiplex PCR, the repertoire was profiled, and TCRdb retains in-frame clones only, with some absent. This table holds 200,000 to 300,000 clones, roughly 87% found once. This clone has more than one count but fewer than ten.

The sequence derives from a woman aged 25 to 39 with acute COVID-19. The sample comprised PBMCs or T cells enriched from blood (not recorded which). The chain uses TRBV7-4 and TRBJ1-5, with a weak D call TRBD1 (6 bases). The CDR3 protein is CASSCGTPNKRNQPQHF. CDR3 DNA: TGTGCCAGCAGCTGTGGGACACCCAATAAGCGCAATCAGCCCCAGCATTTT. The entire variable domain, with the rest obtained from reference TRBV7-4 and TRBJ1-5, is as follows: GAGVSQSPRYKVAKRGRDVALRCDSISGHVTLYWYRQTLGQGSEVLTYSQSDAQRDKSGRPSGRFSAERPERSVSTLKIQRTEQGDSAVYLCASSCGTPNKRNQPQHFGDGTRLSIL.